The 28 T cell receptor beta chains given below trace back to one sample, sequenced in a study of T-cell reconstitution after alpha-beta-depleted transplantation in children (dated by TCRdb to about 2016). Library prep was done by PCR. The instrument was an Illumina HiSeq 2500. TCR libraries were prepared with molecular barcoding, using unique molecular identifiers to normalize TCRbeta repertoire quantification. TCRdb reprocessed the public reads (quality trimming at Q25 with fastp, clone calling with MiXCR) and kept in-frame beta chains. Entries are consolidated by CDR3 protein sequence, retaining the most common genes and DNA. The sample data list 420,000 or so distinct CDR3 sequences, and 9.5% to 13% of these were observed just once. Of the sample, roughly 6% falls within the top ten clones. The source was PBMCs from the stem cell graft donor, collected from the stem cell graft. These receptors were collected from a human donor who donated a stem cell graft to a child with acute myeloid leukemia.

The CDR3 sequence: CATTAGTGTDTQYF. CDR3 nucleotide sequence: TGTGCCACCACGGCGGGAACCGGCACAGATACGCAGTATTTT. The genes are TRBV7-9 and TRBJ2-3; maybe TRBD2 (6 bases). The CDR3 has 14 amino acids. The ends were cut back, 10 bases at V and 1 base at J, with 15 bases in the middle. Per germline, CDR1 SEHNR and CDR2 FQNEAQ (reference sequence).

In its sample, this clonotype was seen many times. This chain connects TRBV6-1 to TRBJ2-1; tentatively, D is TRBD1 (6 bases). The germline CDR1 and CDR2 sequences are MNHNS and SASEGT. V was clipped by 6 bases and J by 8 bases, with 14 bases between them. There are 13 residues in the CDR3. CDR3 sequence reads: CASRPGTSDEQFF. CDR3 coding DNA: TGTGCCAGCAGACCCGGGACATCTGATGAGCAGTTCTTC.

A few counts support this clonotype. This sequence joins TRBV20-1 and TRBJ1-2; D call uncertain. The CDR3 extends over 12 amino acids. V was shortened by 3 bases and J by 6 bases, with 11 bases between the two germline ends. CDR1 is DFQATT and CDR2 is SNEGSKA in the germline V gene (reference sequence). CDR3 residues: CSASAHRNGYTF. The CDR3 DNA sequence: TGCAGTGCTAGTGCCCACAGAAATGGCTACACCTTC.

The rearrangement joins TRBV7-9 to TRBJ2-6, with D unresolved. The V and J ends lost 8 bases and 0 bases respectively, with 11 bases between them. This CDR3 spans 15 amino acids. The germline CDR1 and CDR2 sequences are SEHNR and FQNEAQ (reference sequence). The DNA of the CDR3 is TGTGCCAGCCCGATAATATCCTCTGGGGCCAACGTCCTGACTTTC. It yields the protein CASPIISSGANVLTF.

This clonotype was counted between two and nine times. This chain connects TRBV7-6 to TRBJ2-7; 9 bases line up with TRBD2. The CDR3 contains 18 residues. Germline lookup yields CDR1 SGHVS and CDR2 FNYEAQ. The ends lost 3 bases at V and 2 bases at J; junction bases unmatched: 14. CDR3 region: CASSLRLGMAGGAYEQYF. CDR3 sequence (DNA): TGTGCCAGCAGCTTGAGATTGGGGATGGCGGGAGGGGCCTACGAGCAGTACTTC.

This sequence joins TRBV5-1 and TRBJ1-6; D call uncertain. The CDR3 consists of 15 residues. Trimming cost V 1 base and J 1 base, with 6 bases left between them. The germline CDR1 and CDR2 sequences are SGHRS and YFSETQ. Here the CDR3 DNA reads TGCGCCAGCAGCTTGAGGGAATCCTATAATTCACCCCTCCACTTT. Amino acid sequence: CASSLRESYNSPLHF.

The sample holds many counts of this clonotype. This sequence joins TRBV7-9 and TRBJ2-3; D uncertain. CDR1 and CDR2 from the germline V gene are SEHNR and FQNEAQ (reference sequence). CDR3 size: 14 residues. Trimming shortened V by 4 bases and J by 7 bases, and 15 bases separated the two germline ends. The CDR3 region has the DNA TGTGCCAGCAGCTCCAACCGACAAGCTAATACGCAGTATTTT. It codes for CASSSNRQANTQYF.

The chain recombines TRBV7-9 with TRBJ2-2; 15 bases line up with TRBD2. This CDR3 has 17 amino acids. Germline values: CDR1 SEHNR, CDR2 FQNEAQ (reference sequence). Trimming removed 5 bases from V and 5 bases from J; junction bases left unmatched: 6. In nucleotides, the CDR3 is TGTGCCAGCAGCCCTGGACTAGCGGGGGGGCCTACCGGGGAGCTGTTTTTT. It encodes CASSPGLAGGPTGELFF.

This clonotype was counted only a few times. This sequence joins TRBV6-5 and TRBJ2-1; the match to TRBD2 covers 7 bases. With 2 bases clipped from V and 7 bases from J, the junction kept 11 bases outside the gene matches. Per germline, CDR1 MNHEY and CDR2 SVGAGI. This CDR3 comprises 16 residues. In nucleotides, the CDR3 is TGTGCCAGCAGTTACCTGGTTGGGGGGGGTGGGAATGAGCAGTTCTTC. It translates to CASSYLVGGGGNEQFF.

This clonotype came up a few times. The chain recombines TRBV29-1 with TRBJ2-1; the match to TRBD2 covers 7 bases. The junction had 11 bases not matched to a gene; V was cut back by 0 bases and J by 0 bases. The V gene's germline CDR1 is SQVTM and CDR2 ANQGSEA. This CDR3 comprises 18 residues. The chain's CDR3 is CSVEDPRGGVGSYNEQFF. In DNA, the CDR3 is TGCAGCGTTGAAGATCCCCGGGGAGGGGTGGGCTCCTACAATGAGCAGTTCTTC.

This clonotype came up a few times. The chain combines TRBV11-2 with TRBJ2-1, with TRBD1 identical over 10 bases. With V trimmed by 6 bases and J by 16 bases, 12 bases remained unmatched. This CDR3 is built from 13 residues. Germline CDR1 SGHAT, CDR2 FQNNGV. The CDR3 DNA follows: TGTGCCAGCAGTTCGACAGGGGGCCGGGGTATTTTCTTC. Encoded protein: CASSSTGGRGIFF.

This clonotype was seen more than once but under ten times. The chain is built from TRBV7-8 and TRBJ1-1; 10 bases align to TRBD1. V shed 5 bases, J shed 4 bases, and the junction held 7 bases outside the gene matches. In germline, CDR1 is SGHVS, CDR2 FQNEAQ. The CDR3 sequence is 15 residues long. CDR3 region: CASSTRQGAGTEAFF. The CDR3 nucleotides are TGTGCCAGCAGCACACGACAGGGGGCCGGCACTGAAGCTTTCTTT. Combining the CDR3 with reference TRBV7-8 and TRBJ1-1 gives the whole variable domain GAGVSQSPRYKVAKRGQDVALRCDPISGHVSLFWYQQALGQGPEFLTYFQNEAQLDKSGLPSDRFFAERPEGSVSTLKIQRTQQEDSAVYLCASSTRQGAGTEAFFGQGTRLTVV.

This rearrangement joins TRBV20-1 to TRBJ2-7, with 9 bases that match TRBD2. Unmatched junction bases numbered 15, after V lost 2 bases and J lost 1 base. This CDR3 region has 18 residues. Germline CDR1 and CDR2: DFQATT and SNEGSKA (reference sequence). CDR3 nucleotide sequence: TGCAGTGCTAGATCACGGACCTGGGGAGCGGGAGGTTCCTACGAGCAGTACTTC. Translating gives CSARSRTWGAGGSYEQYF.

The sample holds a few counts of this clonotype. The chain uses TRBV6-1 and TRBJ1-1; D ambiguous. CDR3 size: 15 residues. Germline V gene lookup returns CDR1 MNHNS and CDR2 SASEGT. V lost 7 bases, J lost 4 bases, and 19 bases lay in between. For the CDR3, the DNA is TGTGCCAGCAATGACGTCGGTCGGGCCATCACTGAAGCTTTCTTT. This codes for CASNDVGRAITEAFF.

The chain has TRBV4-1 and TRBJ2-3; no clear D gene. Germline CDR1 reads MGHRA; CDR2 reads YSYEKL. The CDR3 runs 14 residues. Trimming cost V 4 bases and J 4 bases, with 12 bases left between them. The CDR3 spells CASSPDPRPDTQYF. The CDR3 DNA reads TGCGCCAGCAGCCCCGACCCGCGCCCAGATACGCAGTATTTT.

V and J are TRBV9 and TRBJ2-1; 10 positions agree with TRBD2. The V segment lost 4 bases and the J segment 9 bases; nucleotides outside the gene matches: 13. The V gene's germline CDR1 is SGDLS and CDR2 YYNGEE. This CDR3 has 16 residues. CDR3 in DNA: TGTGCCAGCAGCCCACAAGTGATTGTAGCGGGAGGTGAGCAGTTCTTC. This encodes CASSPQVIVAGGEQFF. The entire variable domain, with the rest obtained from reference TRBV9 and TRBJ2-1, is as follows: DSGVTQTPKHLITATGQRVTLRCSPRSGDLSVYWYQQSLDQGLQFLIQYYNGEERAKGNILERFSAQQFPDLHSELNLSSLELGDSALYFCASSPQVIVAGGEQFFGPGTRLTVL.

The table lists this clonotype with a few counts. The chain employs TRBV6-6 and TRBJ2-5, with D hard to call. V lost 5 bases and J lost 0, with 7 bases in between. The CDR3 runs to 13 residues. Per the germline V gene, CDR1 is MNHNY and CDR2 is SVGAGI (reference sequence). Written as DNA, the CDR3 is TGTGCCAGCAGTCCCCCGTACCAAGAGACCCAGTACTTC. This encodes CASSPPYQETQYF.

The chain joins TRBV29-1 to TRBJ2-7; 9 nucleotides line up with TRBD1. The J segment lost 2 bases and the V segment lost 6 bases, leaving 8 bases of the junction unmatched. The CDR3 runs to 14 residues. Germline V gene data show CDR1 as SQVTM and CDR2 as ANQGSEA. The CDR3 spells CSVWSGQGTYEQYF. The DNA of the CDR3 is TGCAGCGTCTGGTCGGGACAGGGTACCTACGAGCAGTACTTC.

J is TRBJ1-2 and V is TRBV5-1, with 9 bases identical to TRBD1. The CDR3 extends over 14 amino acids. From germline, CDR1 is SGHRS and CDR2 YFSETQ. V lost 0 bases to trimming and J lost 7 bases; unmatched junction nucleotides: 4. CDR3 coding DNA: TGCGCCAGCAGCTTGGAGGGACAGGGCCGTGGCTACACCTTC. Translating it yields CASSLEGQGRGYTF.

The rearrangement uses TRBV5-1 and TRBJ2-3; the match to TRBD1 covers 8 bases. J gave up 2 bases and V 4 bases, and 12 bases lay outside the gene matches. The CDR3 covers 17 residues. Germline V gene sequence: CDR1 SGHRS, CDR2 YFSETQ. The DNA for the CDR3 is TGCGCCAGCAGCGACCCAAGGACAGGGATCTCCACAGATACGCAGTATTTT. Its protein is CASSDPRTGISTDTQYF.

This clonotype was picked up a small number of times. The chain recombines TRBV12-3 or TRBV12-4 with TRBJ2-7; 7 positions agree with TRBD2. CDR3 length equals 16 residues. Losses at the gene ends were 3 bases for V and 0 bases for J; bases not matched to a gene: 8. The CDR3 DNA sequence: TGTGCCAGCAGTTTTCGTCTAGCGGTAAGCTCCTACGAGCAGTACTTC. Encoded protein: CASSFRLAVSSYEQYF.

V is TRBV20-1 and J is TRBJ2-1, with TRBD1 matching 9 bases. Germline lookup yields CDR1 DFQATT and CDR2 SNEGSKA (reference sequence). The CDR3 totals 15 residues. Losses at the gene ends were 4 bases for V and 6 bases for J; bases not matched to a gene: 10. In DNA form, the CDR3 reads TGCAGTGCTAACCACCGGGACAGGGATTTCAATGAGCAGTTCTTC. This gives the protein CSANHRDRDFNEQFF.

In its sample, this clonotype was seen a few times. This chain links TRBV5-1 with TRBJ2-3, with D possibly TRBD1 on 7 matching bases. This CDR3 is 16 amino acids long. V gave up 6 bases and J gave up 2 bases, with 19 bases separating them. The germline V gene has CDR1 SGHRS and CDR2 YFSETQ. CDR3 bases: TGCGCCAGCACACCAGGCGGGACAGCTATCACAGATACGCAGTATTTT. Protein product: CASTPGGTAITDTQYF.

This clonotype has ten or more counts. This chain uses TRBV12-3 or TRBV12-4 with TRBJ2-2; 12 bases map to TRBD1. This CDR3 has 17 residues. V shed 6 bases, J shed 4 bases, and the junction held 9 bases outside the gene matches. CDR3 sequence reads: CASRDRDRGPSTGELFF. CDR3 DNA: TGTGCCAGCAGGGACCGGGACAGGGGGCCAAGCACCGGGGAGCTGTTTTTT.

This clonotype showed up many times. The J gene is TRBJ2-3, the V gene TRBV29-1; a possible D gene is TRBD2 (6 bases). The V gene lost 5 bases and the J gene lost 2 bases, with 17 bases spanning the gap. The CDR3 sequence is 15 residues long. Germline CDR1 and CDR2: SQVTM and ANQGSEA. CDR3 DNA: TGCAGCGTTCGGAGTGGGGGAGGCCTCACAGATACGCAGTATTTT. Its protein product is CSVRSGGGLTDTQYF.

This clonotype was seen a few times. The chain couples TRBV20-1 to TRBJ2-7; 10 positions match TRBD2. The germline gives CDR1 DFQATT, CDR2 SNEGSKA (reference sequence). V shed 8 bases, J shed 1 base, and the junction held 8 bases outside the gene matches. The CDR3 is made up of 14 amino acids. CDR3 sequence: CSTLIAGGSYEQYF. Here the CDR3 DNA reads TGCAGTACCCTTATAGCGGGAGGTTCCTACGAGCAGTACTTC.

This rearrangement joins TRBV10-3 to TRBJ2-5; TRBD1 agrees at 7 bases. V was clipped by 3 bases and J by 8 bases; unmatched bases: 9. This CDR3 region has 14 residues. Germline CDR1 and CDR2: ENHRY and SYGVKD. CDR3 nucleotides: TGTGCCATCAGTGATCCCCGGGACAGAGTCACCCAGTACTTC. Amino acids: CAISDPRDRVTQYF.

A few counts support this clonotype. This chain links TRBV7-8 with TRBJ2-5; unclear D gene. The germline V gene has CDR1 SGHVS and CDR2 FQNEAQ. V gave up 5 bases and J gave up 1 base, with 5 bases separating them. The CDR3 covers 12 residues. The CDR3 sequence is CASSATQETQYF. In DNA form, the CDR3 reads TGTGCCAGCAGCGCTACCCAAGAGACCCAGTACTTC. The full variable domain, its missing parts supplied by reference TRBV7-8 and TRBJ2-5, is GAGVSQSPRYKVAKRGQDVALRCDPISGHVSLFWYQQALGQGPEFLTYFQNEAQLDKSGLPSDRFFAERPEGSVSTLKIQRTQQEDSAVYLCASSATQETQYFGPGTRLLVL.